This T cell receptor beta chain originates from a study of T cell repertoires in cytomegalovirus infection. Study summary: Evidence of both CMV infection and a matching HLA type came from public TCR beta signatures.

TCRdb analysed the reads with MiXCR anew, one entry per CDR3 protein. The data show about 570,000 distinct CDR3 sequences, under 45% seen once. Germline-derived CDR1 and CDR2 are SNHLY and FYNNEI. Trimming left V 4 bases short and J 7 bases short, with 7 bases between. This CDR3 region has 11 residues. This clonotype was recorded only once. Its target is not known. Study observations and caveats: The cumulative frequency of public TCR beta families identified carriers of CMV plus the relevant HLA.

The starting material was cultured PBMCs, obtained from culture after CMV antigen stimulation. The chain joins TRBV2 to TRBJ2-5; D gene ambiguous. This sequence was found in a human donor in good health (CMV status not recorded). Some clones in this sample may be carry-over from other donors' samples. CDR3 loop: CASSAQATQYF. CDR3 DNA: TGTGCCAGCAGTGCCCAGGCGACCCAGTACTTC.